The 14 T cell receptor beta chains presented below share a single source sample, sequenced in a study of blood T cell repertoires in COVID-19. The repertoire was sequenced with immunoSEQ multiplex PCR; TCRdb's copy has only in-frame clones and lacks some. The sample holds some 200,000 clones, more than 65% seen once. Sequenced sample: peripheral blood. Receptors were obtained from a man aged 45 to 65 with active or convalescent COVID-19.

The rearrangement links TRBV18 to TRBJ1-2; 7 nucleotides agree with TRBD1. With 5 bases clipped from V and 13 bases from J, the junction kept 7 bases outside the gene matches. Germline V CDR1 and CDR2: KGHSH, LQKENI. The CDR3 totals 11 residues. CDR3 nucleotides: TGTGCCAGCTCAACAGGGGAAGGGTGCACCTTC. Translating it yields CASSTGEGCTF.

This sequence joins TRBV5-5 and TRBJ1-3; tentative D call: TRBD1 (5 bases). The CDR3 extends over 16 amino acids. Germline values: CDR1 SGHKS, CDR2 YYEKEE (reference sequence). The germline V and J ends were trimmed by 0 bases and 3 bases, with 13 bases remaining between them. This CDR3 reads CASSLVAGDRGNTIYF. The CDR3 DNA follows: TGTGCCAGCAGCTTGGTGGCGGGGGATCGTGGAAACACCATATATTTT.

This chain joins TRBV11-2 and TRBJ2-1; 8 bases align to TRBD2. The CDR3 length is 15 residues. V trimming: 1 base; J trimming: 6 bases; junction bases outside the gene matches: 5. From germline, CDR1 is SGHAT and CDR2 FQNNGV. The CDR3 DNA follows: TGTGCCAGCAGCTTAGGTTCGCGGGAGGTCAATGAGCAGTTCTTC. This sequence encodes CASSLGSREVNEQFF.

This chain links TRBV2 with TRBJ2-5, with 8 bases lining up with TRBD2. V lost 8 bases and J lost 9; bases outside the gene matches: 8. Germline V gene sequence: CDR1 SNHLY, CDR2 FYNNEI. The CDR3 totals 12 residues. The CDR3 DNA sequence: TGTGCCAGCCAGGGTAGCGGGGTGGCCCAGTACTTC. Encoded protein: CASQGSGVAQYF.

This chain connects TRBV12-5 to TRBJ2-3, with 7 bases fitting TRBD1. V was clipped by 6 bases and J by 5 bases; unmatched bases: 11. This CDR3 comprises 15 residues. Germline loops: CDR1 LGHNT, CDR2 FRNRAP. In DNA, the CDR3 is TGTGCTAGTGGACCCGGGAACACAGGGGTAGATACGCAGTATTTT. It specifies CASGPGNTGVDTQYF.

In nucleotides, the CDR3 is TGTGCCAGCACCCTGACAGGGGGCTATTCACCCCTCCACTTT. It codes for CASTLTGGYSPLHF. This sequence joins TRBV28 and TRBJ1-6, with 10 positions matching TRBD1. The V and J ends lost 7 bases and 8 bases, in that order; junction bases with no gene match: 5. Germline loops: CDR1 MDHEN, CDR2 SYDVKM. The CDR3 extends over 14 amino acids.

V and J are TRBV9 and TRBJ1-3; the D is unclear. Trimming shortened V by 3 bases and J by 0 bases, and 7 bases separated the two germline ends. The germline CDR1 and CDR2 sequences are SGDLS and YYNGEE. The CDR3 consists of 14 residues. The CDR3: CASSALASGNTIYF. CDR3 in DNA: TGTGCCAGCAGCGCCTTAGCCTCTGGAAACACCATATATTTT.

This chain joins TRBV2 and TRBJ2-5, with 14 bases lining up with TRBD2. There are 15 residues in the CDR3. V shed 6 bases and J 3 bases; nucleotides not matched to a gene: 3. CDR1 SNHLY and CDR2 FYNNEI come from the germline V gene. The CDR3 nucleotides read TGTGCCAGCAGCGGGACTAGCGGGGGTGAAGAGACCCAGTACTTC. Translating it yields CASSGTSGGEETQYF.

CDR3 DNA: TGTGCAAGTCGCTTAGCCGGGACTAGTAGGAATGAGCAGTTCTTC. Encoded protein: CASRLAGTSRNEQFF. The chain carries TRBV12-2 and TRBJ2-1; TRBD2 reflects the table's D call only, with no check against the DNA. TRBV12-2 is a pseudogene locus. The CDR3 has 15 residues.

The chain joins TRBV4-1 to TRBJ2-7; 12 bases are a match to TRBD2. This CDR3 is 16 amino acids long. CDR1 and CDR2 from the germline V gene are MGHRA and YSYEKL. Unmatched junction bases numbered 6, after V lost 1 base and J lost 5 bases. Here the CDR3 reads CASSQGPTSGSDEQYF. CDR3 nucleotide sequence: TGCGCCAGCAGCCAAGGGCCGACTAGCGGGAGCGACGAGCAGTACTTC.

J is TRBJ1-6 and V is TRBV2; perhaps TRBD1 as D (5 bases). V gave up 4 bases and J gave up 1 base, with 11 bases separating them. The CDR3 loop spans 16 amino acids. Germline V CDR1 and CDR2: SNHLY, FYNNEI. CDR3 residues: CASSGSGGSYNSPLHF. Written as DNA, the CDR3 is TGTGCCAGCAGTGGAAGCGGGGGGTCCTATAATTCACCCCTCCACTTT.

V gene TRBV14 combines with J gene TRBJ2-7; weak D call: TRBD2 (6 bases). Trimming stripped 3 bases from V and 3 bases from J, with 9 bases between. From germline, CDR1 is SGHDN and CDR2 FVKESK. The CDR3 is 13 amino acids. The CDR3 region is CASSQGGYYEQYF. For the CDR3, the DNA is TGTGCCAGCAGCCAGGGGGGATACTACGAGCAGTACTTC.

This chain links TRBV4-3 with TRBJ1-4; TRBD1 matches at 9 bases. Germline V gene lookup returns CDR1 LGHNA and CDR2 YSLEER. V was pared by 3 bases and J by 8 bases, with 10 bases of the junction left unmatched. The CDR3 spans 16 residues. The CDR3 region has the DNA TGCGCCAGCAGCCACTCACAGGGGGCGAATCGGGAAAAACTGTTTTTT. Its translation is CASSHSQGANREKLFF.

This clone appeared a single time. The chain recombines TRBV28 with TRBJ2-2; 7 bases map to TRBD1. This CDR3 has 17 amino acids. The trim removed 6 bases at V and 2 bases at J, leaving 12 bases unmatched. Germline CDR1 reads MDHEN; CDR2 reads SYDVKM. For the CDR3, the DNA is TGTGCCAGCAGGCGAGTGGTGGGGACAGTAAACACCGGGGAGCTGTTTTTT. Protein product: CASRRVVGTVNTGELFF.